This T cell receptor beta chain was captured in a study of post-analysis software for immune sequencing data (dated by TCRdb to 2015 to 2017). About the study as a whole: Relapsing-remitting, secondary progressive and progressive-relapsing multiple sclerosis were recorded as disease courses, and subtype annotation was lacking for some patients. The patient repertoires were set against approximately 10 previously published healthy control repertoires from donors whose ages ranged from about 6 to 25 years. A subset of samples was prepared in parallel using single-end sample barcoding, then pooled and co-amplified after Illumina adapter ligation. Study-level results and caveats: Multiple sclerosis patients had significantly lower normalized Chao1 diversity than controls, a result that suggests substantial peripheral T-cell clonal expansion. Significantly higher frequencies in patients than in controls were found for about five TRBV segments, including TRBV5-6, TRBV5-1 and TRBV20-1. The multiple sclerosis patient group was slightly younger than the control group. Direct clustering with F measure revealed strong co-clustering of samples prepared in the same batch, which led to a batch-effect correction.

A remark on this clonotype: No antigen is known for it. Base qualities were left out, and no much larger clone turns up one base away.

The library was produced with PCR. The instrument given in TCRdb is Illumina HiSeq 2500. To reduce PCR and sequencing biases, unique molecular identifiers were built into the TCR beta cDNA libraries. Per 1 to 10 million input T cells, some 500,000 cDNA molecules were obtained, such that each molecule approximated one T cell. The patient libraries were prepared and sequenced using the same protocol as the earlier healthy control dataset. Samples belonging to the same batch were prepared together, multiplexed and sequenced on a shared HiSeq lane. The authors processed their data as follows. MIGEC was used to process the raw barcoded reads, and molecular identifier groups with only a single read were discarded before consensus assembly and CDR3 extraction. Clonotype tables were post-analysed with VDJtools, normalizing diversity by down-sampling all datasets to the smallest sample size. To correct batch-related cross-sample contamination, repertoire overlap clustering matched CDR3 amino acid sequences but not nucleotide sequences. Clones were called with MiXCR by TCRdb after fastp trimmed the public reads at Q25, and only in-frame beta chains were retained. Entries are consolidated by CDR3 protein sequence, retaining the most common genes and DNA. It is TCRdb's table, rather than the study itself, that gives the V and J calls and clone size. The sample data list roughly 700,000 distinct CDR3 sequences, and roughly 27% of these were observed just once. The ten largest clones capture roughly 0.57% of the sample.

From the cysteine through the phenylalanine, the CDR3 covers 14 amino acids. Of the read, only the CDR3 DNA is kept; its 42 bases are in frame from base 1. V gives up 5 bases and J gives up 1 base, and the segment between their germline ends measures 10 bases. Based on the germline V gene, the CDR1 and CDR2 sequences are SNHLY and FYNNEI. To demonstrate the VDJtools post-analysis software, the study profiled TCR beta repertoires from the peripheral blood of about 13 young patients with multiple sclerosis. The multiple sclerosis patients were children and adolescents between roughly 6 and 17 years of age.

The sample consisted of blood. In this chain, TRBV2 is recombined with TRBJ2-3; the D gene is unclear. This clonotype originated in a girl between 10 and 17 years old with multiple sclerosis. The CDR3 region: CASSQNRGTDTQYF. The nucleotide sequence reads TGTGCCAGCAGTCAAAACCGGGGCACAGATACGCAGTATTTT.